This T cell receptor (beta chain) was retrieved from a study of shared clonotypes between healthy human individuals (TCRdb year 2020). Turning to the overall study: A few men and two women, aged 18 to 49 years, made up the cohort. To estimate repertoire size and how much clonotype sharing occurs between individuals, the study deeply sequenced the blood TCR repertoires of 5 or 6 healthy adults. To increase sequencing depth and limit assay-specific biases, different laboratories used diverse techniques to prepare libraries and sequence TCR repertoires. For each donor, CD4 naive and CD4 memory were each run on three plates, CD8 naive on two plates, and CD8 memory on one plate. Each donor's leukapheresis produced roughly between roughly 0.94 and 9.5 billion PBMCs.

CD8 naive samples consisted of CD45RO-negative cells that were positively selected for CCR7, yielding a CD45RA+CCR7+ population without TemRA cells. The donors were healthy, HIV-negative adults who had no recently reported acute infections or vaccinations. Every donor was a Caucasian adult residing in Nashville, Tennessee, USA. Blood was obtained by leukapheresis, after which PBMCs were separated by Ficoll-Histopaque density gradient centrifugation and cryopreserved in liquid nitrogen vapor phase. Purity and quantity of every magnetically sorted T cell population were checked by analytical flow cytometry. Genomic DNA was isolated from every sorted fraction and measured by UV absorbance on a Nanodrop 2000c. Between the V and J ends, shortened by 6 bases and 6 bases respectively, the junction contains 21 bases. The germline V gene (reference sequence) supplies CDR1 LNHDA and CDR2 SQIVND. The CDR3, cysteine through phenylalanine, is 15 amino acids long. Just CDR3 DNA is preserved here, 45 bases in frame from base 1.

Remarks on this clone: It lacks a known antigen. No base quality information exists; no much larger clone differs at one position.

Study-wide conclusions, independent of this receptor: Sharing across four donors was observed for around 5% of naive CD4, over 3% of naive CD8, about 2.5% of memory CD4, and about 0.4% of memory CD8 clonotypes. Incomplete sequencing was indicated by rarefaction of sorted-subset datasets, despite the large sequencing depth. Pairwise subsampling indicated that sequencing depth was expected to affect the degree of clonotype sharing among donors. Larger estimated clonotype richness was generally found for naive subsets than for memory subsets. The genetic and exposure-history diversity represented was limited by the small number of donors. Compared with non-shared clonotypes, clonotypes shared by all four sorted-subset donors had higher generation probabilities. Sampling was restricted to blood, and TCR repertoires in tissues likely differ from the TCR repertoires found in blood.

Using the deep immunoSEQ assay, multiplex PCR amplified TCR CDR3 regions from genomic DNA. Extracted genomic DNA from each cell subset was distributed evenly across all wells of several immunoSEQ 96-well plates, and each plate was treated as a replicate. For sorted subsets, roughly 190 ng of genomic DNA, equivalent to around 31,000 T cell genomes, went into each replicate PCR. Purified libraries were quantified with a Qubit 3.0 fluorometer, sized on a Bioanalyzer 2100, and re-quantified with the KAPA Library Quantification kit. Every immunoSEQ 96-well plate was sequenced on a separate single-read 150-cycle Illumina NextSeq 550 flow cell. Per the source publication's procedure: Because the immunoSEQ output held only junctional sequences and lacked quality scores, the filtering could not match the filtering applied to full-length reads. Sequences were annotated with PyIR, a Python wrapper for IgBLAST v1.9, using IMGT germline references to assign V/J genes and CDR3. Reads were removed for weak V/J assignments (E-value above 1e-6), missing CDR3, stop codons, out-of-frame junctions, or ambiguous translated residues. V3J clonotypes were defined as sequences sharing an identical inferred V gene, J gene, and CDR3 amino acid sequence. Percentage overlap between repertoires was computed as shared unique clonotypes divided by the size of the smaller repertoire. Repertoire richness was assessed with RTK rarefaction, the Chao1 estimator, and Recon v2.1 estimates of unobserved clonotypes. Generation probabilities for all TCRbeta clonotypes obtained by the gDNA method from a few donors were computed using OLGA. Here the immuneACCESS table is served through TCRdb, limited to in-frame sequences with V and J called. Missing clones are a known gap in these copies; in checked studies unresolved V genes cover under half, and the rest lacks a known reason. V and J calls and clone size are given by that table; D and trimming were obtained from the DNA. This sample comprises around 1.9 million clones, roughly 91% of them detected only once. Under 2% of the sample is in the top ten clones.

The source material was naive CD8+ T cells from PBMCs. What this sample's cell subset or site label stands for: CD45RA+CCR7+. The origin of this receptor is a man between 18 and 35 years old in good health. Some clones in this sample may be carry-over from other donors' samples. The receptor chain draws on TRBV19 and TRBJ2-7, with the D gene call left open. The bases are TGTGCCAGTAGCATACGAAGTGGCCCACTCCGCGAGCAGTACTTC. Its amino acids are CASSIRSGPLREQYF.